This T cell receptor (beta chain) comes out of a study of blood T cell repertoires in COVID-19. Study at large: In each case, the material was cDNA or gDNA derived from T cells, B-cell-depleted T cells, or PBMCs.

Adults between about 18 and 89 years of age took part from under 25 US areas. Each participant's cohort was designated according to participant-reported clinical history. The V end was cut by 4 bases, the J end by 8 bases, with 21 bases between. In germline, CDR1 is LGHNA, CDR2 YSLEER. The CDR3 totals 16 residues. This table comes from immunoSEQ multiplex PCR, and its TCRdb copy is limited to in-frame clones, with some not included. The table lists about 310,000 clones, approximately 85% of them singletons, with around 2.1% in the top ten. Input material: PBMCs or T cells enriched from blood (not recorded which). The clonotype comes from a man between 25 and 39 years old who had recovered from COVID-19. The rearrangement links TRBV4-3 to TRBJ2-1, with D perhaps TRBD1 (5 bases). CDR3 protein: CASSPGFQGYLDEQFF. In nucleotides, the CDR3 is TGCGCCAGCAGCCCTGGGTTCCAGGGATACTTAGATGAGCAGTTCTTC.